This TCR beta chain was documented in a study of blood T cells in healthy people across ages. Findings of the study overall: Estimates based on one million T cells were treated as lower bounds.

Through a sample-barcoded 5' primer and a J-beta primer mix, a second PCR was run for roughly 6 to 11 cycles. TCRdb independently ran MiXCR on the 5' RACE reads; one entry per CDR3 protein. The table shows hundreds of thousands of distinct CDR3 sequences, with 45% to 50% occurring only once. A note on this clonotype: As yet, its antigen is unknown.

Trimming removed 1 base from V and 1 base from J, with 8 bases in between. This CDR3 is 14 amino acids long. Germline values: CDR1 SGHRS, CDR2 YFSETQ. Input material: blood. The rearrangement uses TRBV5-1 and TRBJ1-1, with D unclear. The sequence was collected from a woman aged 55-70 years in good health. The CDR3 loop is CASSLPSQNTEAFF. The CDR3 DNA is TGCGCCAGCAGCTTGCCCTCTCAGAACACTGAAGCTTTCTTT.